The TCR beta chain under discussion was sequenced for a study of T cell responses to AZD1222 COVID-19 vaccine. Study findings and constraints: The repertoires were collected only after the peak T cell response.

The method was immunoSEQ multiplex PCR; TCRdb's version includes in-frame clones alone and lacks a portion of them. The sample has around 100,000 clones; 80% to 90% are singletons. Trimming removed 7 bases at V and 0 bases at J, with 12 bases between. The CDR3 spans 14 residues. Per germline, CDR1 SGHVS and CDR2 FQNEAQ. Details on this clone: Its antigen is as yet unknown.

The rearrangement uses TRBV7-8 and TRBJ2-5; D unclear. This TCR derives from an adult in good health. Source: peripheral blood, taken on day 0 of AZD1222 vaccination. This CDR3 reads CASTLFSNQETQYF. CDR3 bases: TGTGCCAGCACTTTATTCAGTAACCAAGAGACCCAGTACTTC.